A selection of T cell receptor beta chains follows, all from one sample in a study of read filtering for tumor transcriptome and immune sequencing. A single record per CDR3 protein comes from TCRdb applying MiXCR to the reads. Of tens of thousands of distinct CDR3 sequences in the sample, 14% were seen once. Specimen: a population of CD138-negative cells sorted from bone marrow. These receptors were obtained from a donor over 35 with multiple myeloma. CDR3s leave out the opening cysteine and the closing phenylalanine or tryptophan. Each record gives: J gene, V gene, clone size, CDR3 length, CDR3 protein. Clone size, where shown, is once, few, many, or a class for clones that have expanded.

J gene: TRBJ2-7
V gene: TRBV6-1
clone size: many
CDR3 length: 9
CDR3 protein: ASMEIHEQY

J gene: TRBJ2-7
V gene: TRBV4-1
clone size: many
CDR3 length: 14
CDR3 protein: ASSQGRTSGTYEQY

J gene: TRBJ2-1
V gene: TRBV7-3
clone size: many
CDR3 length: 10
CDR3 protein: ASSLLGTEQF

J gene: TRBJ2-7
V gene: TRBV12-3/TRBV12-4
clone size: many
CDR3 length: 11
CDR3 protein: ASSFNSYYEQY

J gene: TRBJ2-2
V gene: TRBV27
clone size: many
CDR3 length: 17
CDR3 protein: ASSSTSGRDRTNTGELF

J gene: TRBJ2-3
V gene: TRBV20-1
clone size: many
CDR3 length: 12
CDR3 protein: SANPLEGTYTQY

J gene: TRBJ1-1
V gene: TRBV9
clone size: many
CDR3 length: 12
CDR3 protein: ASSVGGQNTEAF

J gene: TRBJ2-1
V gene: TRBV18
clone size: many
CDR3 length: 17
CDR3 protein: ASSPRVGTTERSYNEQF

J gene: TRBJ2-1
V gene: TRBV29-1
clone size: many
CDR3 length: 12
CDR3 protein: SVAVWGSYNEQF

J gene: TRBJ2-7
V gene: TRBV29-1
clone size: many
CDR3 length: 10
CDR3 protein: SVEHPSYEQY

J gene: TRBJ2-7
V gene: TRBV29-1
clone size: few
CDR3 length: 10
CDR3 protein: SIRRDSYEQY

J gene: TRBJ1-1
V gene: TRBV7-3
clone size: many
CDR3 length: 13
CDR3 protein: ASSGSTGGVTEAF

J gene: TRBJ1-1
V gene: TRBV5-1
clone size: few
CDR3 length: 13
CDR3 protein: ASSLRYGGDTEAF

J gene: TRBJ2-7
V gene: TRBV19
clone size: .
CDR3 length: 13
CDR3 protein: ASSIARTASYEQY

J gene: TRBJ2-3
V gene: TRBV20-1
clone size: many
CDR3 length: 14
CDR3 protein: SAPSVTSGRSDTQY

J gene: TRBJ2-1
V gene: TRBV28
clone size: many
CDR3 length: 13
CDR3 protein: ASSFSGQGGHEQF

J gene: TRBJ2-3
V gene: TRBV14
clone size: many
CDR3 length: 15
CDR3 protein: ASSRETGTRSTDTQY

J gene: TRBJ1-1
V gene: TRBV12-3/TRBV12-4
clone size: few
CDR3 length: 10
CDR3 protein: ASSRQRTEAF

J gene: TRBJ2-2
V gene: TRBV2
clone size: many
CDR3 length: 12
CDR3 protein: ASNFVRNTGELF

J gene: TRBJ1-5
V gene: TRBV19
clone size: many
CDR3 length: 13
CDR3 protein: ASSIGAGSGQPQH

J gene: TRBJ2-7
V gene: TRBV29-1
clone size: many
CDR3 length: 10
CDR3 protein: SVRGPPYEQY

J gene: TRBJ2-2
V gene: TRBV7-3
clone size: .
CDR3 length: 11
CDR3 protein: ASSSSNTGELF

J gene: TRBJ2-7
V gene: TRBV4-2
clone size: many
CDR3 length: 13
CDR3 protein: ASSQDVRIVYEQY

J gene: TRBJ2-2
V gene: TRBV10-3
clone size: .
CDR3 length: 10
CDR3 protein: AIRGTPGELF

J gene: TRBJ2-6
V gene: TRBV5-1
clone size: many
CDR3 length: 12
CDR3 protein: ASSLDSGANVLT

J gene: TRBJ2-7
V gene: TRBV4-1
clone size: few
CDR3 length: 14
CDR3 protein: ASSQGDLLNLYEQY

J gene: TRBJ2-1
V gene: TRBV7-6
clone size: many
CDR3 length: 12
CDR3 protein: ASSLTGSYNEQF

J gene: TRBJ2-6
V gene: TRBV30
clone size: many
CDR3 length: 13
CDR3 protein: AWIGRASGANVLT

J gene: TRBJ2-2
V gene: TRBV20-1
clone size: many
CDR3 length: 12
CDR3 protein: SARDARAAGELF

J gene: TRBJ2-3
V gene: TRBV6-2/TRBV6-3
clone size: many
CDR3 length: 12
CDR3 protein: ASSSLVSTDTQY

J gene: TRBJ2-6
V gene: TRBV7-2
clone size: many
CDR3 length: 15
CDR3 protein: ASRRTGGSSGANVLT

J gene: TRBJ2-1
V gene: TRBV2
clone size: many
CDR3 length: 11
CDR3 protein: ASRDRQYNEQF

J gene: TRBJ2-7
V gene: TRBV14
clone size: many
CDR3 length: 13
CDR3 protein: ASSQDRGPTDEQY

J gene: TRBJ1-5
V gene: TRBV29-1
clone size: .
CDR3 length: 11
CDR3 protein: SVRQQVDQPQH

J gene: TRBJ2-7
V gene: TRBV18
clone size: few
CDR3 length: 13
CDR3 protein: ASSPTNREGYEQY

J gene: TRBJ1-1
V gene: TRBV4-3
clone size: many
CDR3 length: 12
CDR3 protein: ASSQTFLNTEAF

J gene: TRBJ2-5
V gene: TRBV10-3
clone size: few
CDR3 length: 15
CDR3 protein: AISESPTSGQQETQY

J gene: TRBJ2-6
V gene: TRBV14
clone size: .
CDR3 length: 16
CDR3 protein: ASSHSLGQISGANVLT

J gene: TRBJ1-1
V gene: TRBV20-1
clone size: few
CDR3 length: 12
CDR3 protein: SASDRGRGTEAF

J gene: TRBJ2-7
V gene: TRBV20-1
clone size: many
CDR3 length: 14
CDR3 protein: SARATRLAGAAEQY

J gene: TRBJ2-1
V gene: TRBV14
clone size: many
CDR3 length: 18
CDR3 protein: ASSLGLAGGPFSSYNEQF

J gene: TRBJ2-1
V gene: TRBV29-1
clone size: .
CDR3 length: 11
CDR3 protein: NPGLGLYNEQF

J gene: TRBJ2-1
V gene: TRBV25-1
clone size: many
CDR3 length: 12
CDR3 protein: ASSRGQGLNEQF

J gene: TRBJ2-5
V gene: TRBV15
clone size: few
CDR3 length: 15
CDR3 protein: ATSRHSSVGGRETQY

J gene: TRBJ2-3
V gene: TRBV7-9
clone size: many
CDR3 length: 15
CDR3 protein: ASSLGGQGLLTDTQY

J gene: TRBJ2-7
V gene: TRBV5-1
clone size: many
CDR3 length: 12
CDR3 protein: ASSSGTGIYEQY

J gene: TRBJ2-1
V gene: TRBV7-9
clone size: many
CDR3 length: 10
CDR3 protein: ASSTLVVEQF

J gene: TRBJ2-1
V gene: TRBV9
clone size: .
CDR3 length: 12
CDR3 protein: ASIVGGIPGDQF

J gene: TRBJ1-3
V gene: TRBV27
clone size: .
CDR3 length: 14
CDR3 protein: ASSLGAGLSGNTIY

J gene: TRBJ2-1
V gene: TRBV30
clone size: many
CDR3 length: 14
CDR3 protein: AWSVGLLGTFNEQF

J gene: TRBJ2-1
V gene: TRBV7-3
clone size: many
CDR3 length: 11
CDR3 protein: ASSLTRDDEQF

J gene: TRBJ2-1
V gene: TRBV5-1
clone size: many
CDR3 length: 12
CDR3 protein: ASSEGLAGVEQF

J gene: TRBJ2-7
V gene: TRBV12-3/TRBV12-4
clone size: many
CDR3 length: 13
CDR3 protein: ASSFREFHPYEQY

J gene: TRBJ2-7
V gene: TRBV7-6
clone size: many
CDR3 length: 13
CDR3 protein: ASSPHVTETYEQY

J gene: TRBJ1-4
V gene: TRBV7-2
clone size: many
CDR3 length: 18
CDR3 protein: ASCLVGHTGGSNNDEKLF

J gene: TRBJ2-1
V gene: TRBV7-3
clone size: many
CDR3 length: 14
CDR3 protein: ASSLEAARSYNEQF

J gene: TRBJ2-2
V gene: TRBV12-3/TRBV12-4
clone size: many
CDR3 length: 12
CDR3 protein: ASHLRAVTGELF

J gene: TRBJ2-4
V gene: TRBV7-2
clone size: .
CDR3 length: 13
CDR3 protein: ASSRDRLAKNIQY

J gene: TRBJ2-3
V gene: TRBV18
clone size: many
CDR3 length: 11
CDR3 protein: ASSPLLEDTQY